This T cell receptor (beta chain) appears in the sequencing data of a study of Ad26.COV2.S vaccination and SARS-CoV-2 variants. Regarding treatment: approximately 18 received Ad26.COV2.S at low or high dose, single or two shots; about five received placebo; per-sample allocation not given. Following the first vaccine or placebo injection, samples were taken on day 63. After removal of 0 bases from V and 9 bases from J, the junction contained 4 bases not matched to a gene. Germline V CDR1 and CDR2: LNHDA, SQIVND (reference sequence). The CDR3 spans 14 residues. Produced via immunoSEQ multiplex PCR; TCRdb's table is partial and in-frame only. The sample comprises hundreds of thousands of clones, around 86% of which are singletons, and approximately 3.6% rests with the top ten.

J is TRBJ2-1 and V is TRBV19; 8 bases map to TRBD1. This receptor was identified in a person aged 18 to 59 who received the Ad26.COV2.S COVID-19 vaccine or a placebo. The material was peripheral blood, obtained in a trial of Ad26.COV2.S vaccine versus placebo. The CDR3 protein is CASSIEDRAFEQFF. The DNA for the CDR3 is TGTGCCAGTAGTATAGAGGACAGGGCGTTTGAGCAGTTCTTC. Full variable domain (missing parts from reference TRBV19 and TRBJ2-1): DGGITQSPKYLFRKEGQNVTLSCEQNLNHDAMYWYRQDPGQGLRLIYYSQIVNDFQKGDIAEGYSVSREKKESFPLTVTSAQKNPTAFYLCASSIEDRAFEQFFGPGTRLTVL.